The rows below give T cell receptor beta chains drawn from one sample of a study of cytomegalovirus exposure and HLA in healthy donors. This table comes from immunoSEQ multiplex PCR, and its TCRdb copy is limited to in-frame clones, with some not included. This table holds about 98,000 clones, approximately 82% found once. The sample taken for sequencing was PBMCs. These receptors originate from a female donor in good health and CMV-seropositive. The CDR3 runs from the conserved cysteine through the conserved F or W. The D gene is left open where the match is weak. Clone size is not always given. Where it is, it says once, few, many or a class for expanded clones.

abundance | j_gene | d_gene | v_gene | CDR3aa | CDR3nt
. | TRBJ2-7 | . | TRBV25-1 | CASSDKMYEQYF | TGTGCCAGTAGTGATAAAATGTACGAGCAGTACTTC
. | TRBJ2-3 | TRBD2 | TRBV6-5 | CASRTSGSTDTQYF | TGTGCCAGCAGGACTAGCGGGAGCACAGATACGCAGTATTTT
. | TRBJ1-6 | TRBD1 | TRBV6-1 | CASIQRTGRDSPLHF | TGTGCCAGCATCCAGAGGACAGGGAGGGACTCACCCCTCCACTTT
. | TRBJ1-4 | . | TRBV14 | CASSQHLLGSGDEKLFF | TGTGCCAGCAGCCAACATTTACTGGGGTCGGGGGATGAAAAACTGTTTTTT
few | TRBJ1-1 | . | TRBV4-1 | CASSQAVNTEAFF | TGCGCCAGCAGCCAAGCAGTGAACACTGAAGCTTTCTTT
. | TRBJ1-1 | . | TRBV5-4 | CASSLSQFRVGNTEAFF | TGTGCCAGCAGCTTGTCACAGTTTAGAGTGGGGAACACTGAAGCTTTCTTT
. | TRBJ2-3 | TRBD1 | TRBV7-7 | CASSFGTASTDTQYF | TGTGCTAGCAGCTTTGGGACAGCTAGCACAGATACGCAGTATTTT
. | TRBJ2-7 | TRBD1 | TRBV19 | CASSMTGVGNEQYF | TGTGCCAGTAGTATGACAGGGGTTGGCAACGAGCAGTACTTC
few | TRBJ1-5 | . | TRBV28 | CASSPASQVTNQPQHF | TGTGCCAGCAGCCCCGCTTCCCAGGTGACCAATCAGCCCCAGCATTTT
. | TRBJ1-2 | TRBD1 | TRBV2 | CASSGARGNYGYTF | TGTGCCAGCAGTGGGGCCAGGGGGAACTATGGCTACACCTTC
. | TRBJ1-1 | TRBD1 | TRBV30 | CAWRSTGTGNTEAFF | TGTGCCTGGAGGTCGACAGGGACAGGGAACACTGAAGCTTTCTTT
. | TRBJ2-1 | TRBD1 | TRBV19 | CASSGTGAIEQFF | TGTGCCAGTAGTGGGACAGGAGCTATTGAGCAGTTCTTC
. | TRBJ2-2 | . | TRBV10-2 | CASSESRPTGELFF | TGCGCCAGCAGTGAGTCGAGGCCAACCGGGGAGCTGTTTTTT
. | TRBJ1-5 | . | TRBV27 | CASSLSIGQSNQPQHF | TGTGCCAGCAGTTTATCGATCGGACAGAGCAATCAGCCCCAGCATTTT
. | TRBJ2-2 | TRBD2 | TRBV7-6 | CASSLTSGGAVTGELFF | TGTGCCAGCAGCTTGACTAGCGGGGGGGCAGTCACCGGGGAGCTGTTTTTT
. | TRBJ2-6 | . | TRBV7-9 | CASISKEVAGANVLTF | TGTGCCAGCATCAGCAAAGAGGTGGCTGGGGCCAACGTCCTGACTTTC
. | TRBJ2-7 | TRBD1 | TRBV5-5 | CASSTYRGLDEQYF | TGTGCCAGCAGCACCTACAGGGGGCTGGACGAGCAGTACTTC
. | TRBJ1-4 | TRBD1 | TRBV30 | CAWGTQGINEKLFF | TGTGCCTGGGGAACACAGGGGATTAATGAAAAACTGTTTTTT
. | TRBJ1-4 | . | TRBV5-1 | CASSLGGLINEKLFF | TGCGCCAGCAGCTTGGGGGGACTGATTAATGAAAAACTGTTTTTT
few | TRBJ2-7 | . | TRBV4-1 | CASSQDRVCEQYF | TGCGCCAGCAGCCAAGATAGAGTATGCGAGCAGTACTTC
once | TRBJ2-1 | TRBD2 | TRBV7-7 | CASSPGLSGGTLANEQFF | TGTGCCAGCAGCCCAGGACTAAGCGGGGGCACCTTAGCGAATGAGCAGTTCTTC
. | TRBJ1-2 | TRBD1 | TRBV10-1 | CASSPGTGTGYTF | TGCGCCAGCAGCCCCGGGACAGGGACCGGCTACACCTTC
. | TRBJ2-1 | TRBD2 | TRBV4-1 | CASSPRTSGIKWEQFF | TGCGCCAGCAGCCCCCGTACTAGCGGGATTAAGTGGGAGCAGTTCTTC
once | TRBJ2-1 | . | TRBV11-3 | CASSLDSHNEQFF | TGTGCCAGCAGCCTTGACAGCCACAATGAGCAGTTCTTC
once | TRBJ2-7 | . | TRBV5-4 | CASSVDGSYEQYF | TGTGCCAGCAGCGTAGACGGGAGCTACGAGCAGTACTTC
once | TRBJ1-6 | . | TRBV5-6 | CASSLASSNSPLHF | TGTGCCAGCAGCTTGGCTAGCAGCAATTCACCCCTCCACTTT
. | TRBJ1-6 | TRBD1 | TRBV5-1 | CASAGTGGNSPLHF | TGCGCCAGCGCCGGGACAGGGGGAAATTCACCCCTCCACTTT
. | TRBJ1-1 | . | TRBV19 | CASSINSGFRQLNTEAFF | TGTGCCAGTAGTATCAATTCGGGTTTTCGGCAGCTGAACACTGAAGCTTTCTTT
. | TRBJ1-5 | . | TRBV28 | CASRESWGNQPQHF | TGTGCCAGCAGGGAGAGTTGGGGCAATCAGCCCCAGCATTTT
. | TRBJ1-5 | TRBD1 | TRBV19 | CASTGQEAQHF | TGTGCCAGCACCGGACAGGAAGCCCAGCATTTT
. | TRBJ2-7 | . | TRBV5-1 | CASSPGSSSEQYF | TGCGCCAGCAGCCCTGGTAGTAGCAGCGAGCAGTACTTC
. | TRBJ1-6 | . | TRBV19 | CASSMEGLGNSPLHF | TGTGCCAGTAGTATGGAGGGGCTTGGAAATTCACCCCTCCACTTT
. | TRBJ1-6 | . | TRBV6-6 | CASSDLGVHNSPLHF | TGTGCCAGCAGCGATCTCGGGGTACATAATTCACCCCTCCACTTT
. | TRBJ2-7 | TRBD1 | TRBV5-4 | CASSFWTGSYEQYF | TGTGCCAGCAGCTTTTGGACAGGGTCATACGAGCAGTACTTC
. | TRBJ2-2 | . | TRBV14 | CASSQDLIQVGGELFF | TGTGCCAGCAGCCAAGATCTAATACAGGTTGGCGGGGAGCTGTTTTTT
. | TRBJ2-7 | TRBD1 | TRBV5-4 | CASSQPTGDLGEQYF | TGTGCCAGCAGCCAACCAACAGGGGATCTGGGTGAGCAGTACTTC
. | TRBJ2-7 | . | TRBV5-6 | CASSLFVGTLLTYEQYF | TGTGCCAGCAGCTTGTTTGTGGGCACCCTCCTAACCTACGAGCAGTACTTC
. | TRBJ2-1 | TRBD2 | TRBV12-5 | CASGLVLGGRGGFEQFF | TGTGCTAGTGGTTTGGTCCTCGGGGGGCGGGGGGGCTTTGAGCAGTTCTTC
. | TRBJ1-1 | TRBD1 | TRBV19 | CATQEQGAMTEAFF | TGTGCCACGCAAGAACAGGGGGCGATGACTGAAGCTTTCTTT
. | TRBJ2-1 | TRBD1 | TRBV9 | CASSQSRDRGLNEQFF | TGTGCCAGCAGCCAATCCCGGGACAGGGGGCTTAATGAGCAGTTCTTC
. | TRBJ1-1 | . | TRBV25-1 | CASTPAYLSEAFF | TGTGCCAGCACCCCTGCGTACCTCTCTGAAGCTTTCTTT
. | TRBJ2-1 | . | TRBV29-1 | CSVAGGWADNEQFF | TGCAGCGTTGCCGGCGGGTGGGCGGACAATGAGCAGTTCTTC
. | TRBJ1-2 | . | TRBV6-1 | CASSNTVIGYTF | TGTGCCAGCAGTAACACAGTGATTGGCTACACCTTC
. | TRBJ2-2 | . | TRBV6-6 | CASSHGGYEGTGELFF | TGTGCCAGCAGTCATGGGGGGTATGAGGGCACCGGGGAGCTGTTTTTT
. | TRBJ2-3 | TRBD2 | TRBV9 | CASSVSGGLDTQYF | TGTGCCAGCAGCGTTAGCGGGGGGTTAGATACGCAGTATTTT
. | TRBJ1-1 | . | TRBV11-2 | CASSPDSLRNTEAFF | TGTGCCAGCAGCCCCGACAGTCTCAGGAACACTGAAGCTTTCTTT
few | TRBJ1-1 | . | TRBV6-5 | CASSAQQSSTEAFF | TGTGCCAGCAGCGCGCAACAGAGTTCCACTGAAGCTTTCTTT
. | TRBJ1-3 | . | TRBV19 | CASYGYSLSGNTIYF | TGTGCCAGCTACGGGTATAGCCTCTCTGGAAACACCATATATTTT
. | TRBJ2-7 | TRBD1 | TRBV11-2 | CASSWGQRVYEQYF | TGTGCCAGCAGCTGGGGACAGCGCGTCTACGAGCAGTACTTC
. | TRBJ1-4 | TRBD1 | TRBV18 | CASSPTGVEEKLFF | TGTGCCAGCTCACCAACAGGGGTAGAAGAAAAACTGTTTTTT
. | TRBJ2-1 | . | TRBV15 | CATSRDQGGYNEQFF | TGTGCCACCAGCAGAGACCAGGGTGGGTACAATGAGCAGTTCTTC
. | TRBJ1-1 | . | TRBV14 | CASSQVMGGAEAFF | TGTGCCAGCAGCCAAGTTATGGGGGGAGCTGAAGCTTTCTTT
. | TRBJ1-5 | . | TRBV19 | CASSISADQPQHF | TGTGCCAGTAGTATATCAGCGGATCAGCCCCAGCATTTT
once | TRBJ1-4 | . | TRBV11-1 | CASSLGPSNEKLFF | TGTGCCAGCAGCTTGGGGCCGTCTAATGAAAAACTGTTTTTT
. | TRBJ1-2 | . | TRBV5-6 | CASSPGTSNYGYTF | TGTGCCAGCAGTCCGGGAACTTCTAACTATGGCTACACCTTC
. | TRBJ1-5 | TRBD1 | TRBV19 | CASSMPGGRDQPQHF | TGTGCCAGTAGTATGCCAGGGGGACGGGACCAGCCCCAGCATTTT
. | TRBJ2-3 | TRBD1 | TRBV29-1 | CSVLHRQGTGVSRTDTQYF | TGCAGCGTTTTACATCGACAGGGGACGGGGGTGTCGCGCACAGATACGCAGTATTTT